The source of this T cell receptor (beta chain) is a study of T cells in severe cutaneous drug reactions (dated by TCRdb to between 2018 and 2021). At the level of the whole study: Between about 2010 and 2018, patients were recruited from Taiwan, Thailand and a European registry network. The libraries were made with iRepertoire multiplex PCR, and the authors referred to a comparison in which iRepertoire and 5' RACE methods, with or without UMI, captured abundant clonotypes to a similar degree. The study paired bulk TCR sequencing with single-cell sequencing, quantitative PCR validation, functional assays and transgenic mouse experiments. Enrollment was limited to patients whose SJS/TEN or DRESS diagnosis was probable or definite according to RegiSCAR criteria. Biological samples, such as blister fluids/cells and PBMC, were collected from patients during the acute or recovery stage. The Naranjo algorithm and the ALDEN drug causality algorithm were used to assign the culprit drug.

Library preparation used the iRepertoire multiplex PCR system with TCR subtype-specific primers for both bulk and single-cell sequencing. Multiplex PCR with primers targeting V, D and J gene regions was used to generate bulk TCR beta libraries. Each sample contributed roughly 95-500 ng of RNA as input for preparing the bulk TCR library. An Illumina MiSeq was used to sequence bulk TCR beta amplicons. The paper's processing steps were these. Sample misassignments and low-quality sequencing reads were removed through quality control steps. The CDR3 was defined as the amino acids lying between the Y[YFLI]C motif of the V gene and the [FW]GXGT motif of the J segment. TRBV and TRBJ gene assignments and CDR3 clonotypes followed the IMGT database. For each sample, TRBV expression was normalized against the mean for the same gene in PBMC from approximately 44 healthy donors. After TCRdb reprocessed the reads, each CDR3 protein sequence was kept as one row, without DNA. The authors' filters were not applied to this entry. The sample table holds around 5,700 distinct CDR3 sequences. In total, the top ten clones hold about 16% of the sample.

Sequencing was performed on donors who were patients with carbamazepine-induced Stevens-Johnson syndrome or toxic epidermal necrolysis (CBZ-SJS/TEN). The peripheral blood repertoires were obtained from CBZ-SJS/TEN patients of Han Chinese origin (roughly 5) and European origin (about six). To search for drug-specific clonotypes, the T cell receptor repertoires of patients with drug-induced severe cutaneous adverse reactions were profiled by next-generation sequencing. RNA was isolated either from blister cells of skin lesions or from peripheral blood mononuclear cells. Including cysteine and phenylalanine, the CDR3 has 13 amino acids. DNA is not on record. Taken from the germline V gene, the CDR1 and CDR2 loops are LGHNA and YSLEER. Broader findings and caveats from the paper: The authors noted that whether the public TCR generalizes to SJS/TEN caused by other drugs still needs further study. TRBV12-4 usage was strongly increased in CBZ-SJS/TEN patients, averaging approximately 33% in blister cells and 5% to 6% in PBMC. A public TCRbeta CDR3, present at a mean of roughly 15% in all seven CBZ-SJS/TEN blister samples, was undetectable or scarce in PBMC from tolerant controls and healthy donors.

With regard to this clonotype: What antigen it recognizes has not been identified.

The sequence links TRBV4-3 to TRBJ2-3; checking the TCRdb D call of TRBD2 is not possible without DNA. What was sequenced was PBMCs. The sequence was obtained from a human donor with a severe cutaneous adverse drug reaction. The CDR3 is CASSSTIGGDTHF.